This T cell receptor beta chain came from a study of T-cell reconstitution after alpha-beta-depleted transplantation in children. About this clonotype: The antigen remains unidentified.

V lost 6 bases and J lost 7; bases outside the gene matches: 3. The CDR3 is 11 amino acids. CDR1 is DFQATT, CDR2 SNEGSKA, per germline (reference sequence). General study findings and limits: It was surviving recipient T cells and thymic progenitors that gave some patients high TCRbeta diversity at day 60. Several hundred graft clones that had expanded were reportedly the source of alpha-beta T cells about two months after transplant. Newly produced T cells mostly provided counts and TCRbeta diversity after one year, as hyperexpanded clones declined.

Preparation of the TCRbeta library was carried out with unique molecular identifiers. TCRdb independently ran MiXCR on the PCR reads; one entry per CDR3 protein. The sample contains 400,000 to 450,000 distinct CDR3 sequences, 43% of which appear only once. The sequence was collected from a girl aged 2-10 years with aplastic anemia, due to receive a stem cell transplant. The chain carries TRBV20-1 and TRBJ2-1, with 7 bases fitting TRBD1. The sample was PBMCs, taken before TCRalphabeta/CD19-depleted stem cell transplant. The CDR3 bases are TGCAGTGCCCCAGGGGGTAATGAGCAGTTCTTC. It is translated as CSAPGGNEQFF.